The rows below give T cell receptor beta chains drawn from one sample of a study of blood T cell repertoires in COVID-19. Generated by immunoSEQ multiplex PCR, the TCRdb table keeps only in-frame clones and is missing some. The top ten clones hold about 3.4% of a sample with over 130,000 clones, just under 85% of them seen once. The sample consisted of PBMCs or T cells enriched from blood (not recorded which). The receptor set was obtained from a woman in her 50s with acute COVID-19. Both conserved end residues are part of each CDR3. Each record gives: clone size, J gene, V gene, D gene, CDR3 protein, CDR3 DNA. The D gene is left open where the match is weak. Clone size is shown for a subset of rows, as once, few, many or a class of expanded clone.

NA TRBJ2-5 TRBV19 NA CASSIGGWETQYF TGTGCCAGTAGTATCGGAGGTTGGGAGACCCAGTACTTC
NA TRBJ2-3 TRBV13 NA CAAKIPGSDTQYF TGTGCCGCCAAAATCCCGGGATCCGATACGCAGTATTTT
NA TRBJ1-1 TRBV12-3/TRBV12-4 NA CASSLVSYEAFF TGTGCCAGCAGTTTAGTCAGTTATGAAGCTTTCTTT
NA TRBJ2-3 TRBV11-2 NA CASSLRSDTQYF TGTGCCAGCAGCTTAAGGAGCGATACGCAGTATTTT
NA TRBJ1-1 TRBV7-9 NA CASSLPQGDTEAFF TGTGCCAGCAGCCTGCCACAGGGTGACACTGAAGCTTTCTTT
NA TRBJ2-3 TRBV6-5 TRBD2 CASSRGVDTQYF TGTGCCAGCAGTCGGGGGGTGGATACGCAGTATTTT
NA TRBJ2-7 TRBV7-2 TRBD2 CASSLGTGRTEQYF TGTGCCAGCAGCTTAGGGACCGGGAGGACCGAGCAGTACTTC
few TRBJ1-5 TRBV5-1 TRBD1 CASSTTGLSNQPQHF TGCGCCAGCAGCACGACAGGGCTCAGCAATCAGCCCCAGCATTTT
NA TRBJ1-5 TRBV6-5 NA CASRGGGVQPQHF TGTGCCAGCAGGGGAGGGGGAGTTCAGCCCCAGCATTTT
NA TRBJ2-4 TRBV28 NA CASSLGGDKNIQYF TGTGCCAGCAGTTTAGGAGGCGACAAAAACATTCAGTACTTC
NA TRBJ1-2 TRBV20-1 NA CSASSGGGYTF TGCAGTGCTAGTTCCGGGGGAGGCTACACCTTC
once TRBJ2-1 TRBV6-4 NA CASSVSSEYNEQFF TGTGCCAGCAGTGTGTCTAGCGAGTACAATGAGCAGTTCTTC
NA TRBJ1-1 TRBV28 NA CATHRGSVAEAFF TGTGCCACCCACCGGGGGTCCGTGGCTGAAGCTTTCTTT
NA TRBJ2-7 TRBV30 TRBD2 CAWGGGTSVEEQYF TGTGCCTGGGGGGGTGGGACTAGCGTTGAGGAGCAGTACTTC
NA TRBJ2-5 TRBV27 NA CASSPLEASMETQYF TGTGCCAGCAGTCCCCTCGAGGCTAGCATGGAGACCCAGTACTTC
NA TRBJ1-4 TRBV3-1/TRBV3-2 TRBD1 CASSLSDREGEKLFF TGTGCCAGCAGCCTATCGGACAGGGAGGGTGAAAAACTGTTTTTT
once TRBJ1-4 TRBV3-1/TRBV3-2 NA CASSQGGINEKLFF TGTGCCAGCAGCCAGGGGGGAATAAATGAAAAACTGTTTTTT
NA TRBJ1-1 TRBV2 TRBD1 CASTGQGGTEAFF TGTGCCAGCACCGGACAGGGGGGAACTGAAGCTTTCTTT
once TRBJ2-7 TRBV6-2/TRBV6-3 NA CASSYVLYEQYF TGTGCCAGCAGTTATGTCCTCTACGAGCAGTACTTC
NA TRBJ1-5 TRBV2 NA CASSENAKRAQHF TGTGCCAGCAGTGAAAATGCGAAGCGAGCCCAGCATTTT
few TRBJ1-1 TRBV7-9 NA CASSLHRDMNTEAFF TGTGCCAGCAGCTTACACCGGGATATGAACACTGAAGCTTTCTTT
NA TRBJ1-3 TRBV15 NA CATSRDRTSLSSGNTIYF TGTGCCACCAGCAGAGATAGGACATCCCTGAGCTCTGGAAACACCATATATTTT
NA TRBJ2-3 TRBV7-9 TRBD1 CASSRRTGGGADTQYF TGTGCCAGCAGCAGACGAACAGGGGGTGGTGCAGATACGCAGTATTTT
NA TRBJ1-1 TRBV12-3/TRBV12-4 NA CASRPSSGTEAFF TGTGCCAGCCGACCCTCCTCCGGGACTGAAGCTTTCTTT
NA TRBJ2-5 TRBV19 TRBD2 CASSIGLSGSQETQYF TGTGCCAGTAGTATAGGTCTGAGCGGGAGCCAAGAGACCCAGTACTTC
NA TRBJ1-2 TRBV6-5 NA CASSRTQGNYGYTF TGTGCCAGCAGTCGTACACAGGGTAACTATGGCTACACCTTC
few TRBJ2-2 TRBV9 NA CASSVSPGELFF TGTGCCAGCAGCGTATCTCCCGGGGAGCTGTTTTTT
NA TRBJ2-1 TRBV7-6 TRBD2 CASTPQEIAGDEQFF TGTGCCAGCACCCCGCAGGAAATAGCGGGAGATGAGCAGTTCTTC